The 27 T cell receptor beta chains below come from one sample, sequenced in a study of control samples from healthy donors and cancer patients. Sequencing used immunoSEQ multiplex PCR; TCRdb keeps in-frame clones, though not all of them. Altogether roughly 92,000 clones are present, roughly 91% being singletons, with the ten largest covering 7.6%. Sample: blood. These receptor sequences come from a woman aged 55-70 years in good health.

V and J are TRBV7-2 and TRBJ2-5; TRBD2 matches 7 bases. The germline V gene has CDR1 SGHTA and CDR2 FQGNSA. J lost 2 bases, V lost 2 bases, and 8 bases had no gene match. The CDR3 is made up of 16 amino acids. CDR3 sequence reads: CASSLSSGLLQETQYF. Written as DNA, the CDR3 is TGTGCCAGCAGCTTATCGTCGGGACTACTACAAGAGACCCAGTACTTC.

This chain uses TRBV15 with TRBJ1-6, with a tentative D call TRBD1 (5 bases). Germline V CDR1 and CDR2: LNHNV, YYDKDF (reference sequence). V lost 1 base and J lost 1, with 11 bases in between. The CDR3 is 17 amino acids. The CDR3 region is CATSRGGPRSYNSPLHF. CDR3 coding DNA: TGTGCCACCAGCAGAGGGGGACCTCGGTCCTATAATTCACCCCTCCACTTT.

CDR3 sequence (DNA): TGCGCCAGCAGCTTGGAACTCTTAGGGGACATTCAGTACTTC. Translation: CASSLELLGDIQYF. The chain carries TRBV5-1 and TRBJ2-4; TRBD1 might be the D (5 bases). The CDR3 loop spans 14 amino acids. Germline CDR1 and CDR2: SGHRS and YFSETQ. The ends were cut back, 0 bases at V and 8 bases at J, with 12 bases in the middle. Full variable domain (remainder filled in from reference TRBV5-1 and TRBJ2-4): KAGVTQTPRYLIKTRGQQVTLSCSPISGHRSVSWYQQTPGQGLQFLFEYFSETQRNKGNFPGRFSGRQFSNSRSEMNVSTLELGDSALYLCASSLELLGDIQYFGAGTRLSVL.

The J gene is TRBJ1-2, the V gene TRBV28; possibly TRBD1 for D (5 bases). V was cut by 10 bases and J by 5 bases, with 11 bases left in between. The CDR3 runs to 11 residues. Germline V gene sequence: CDR1 MDHEN, CDR2 SYDVKM. CDR3 DNA: TGTGCCATCTCCAGGGCGTATGGCTACACCTTC. It is translated as CAISRAYGYTF.

The chain links TRBV18 to TRBJ1-2; 8 bases map to TRBD1. In germline, CDR1 is KGHSH, CDR2 LQKENI. J gave up 8 bases and V 1 base, and 6 bases lay outside the gene matches. CDR3 length: 14 residues. In nucleotides, the CDR3 is TGTGCCAGCTCACCACTCGACAGGGGATTCGGCTACACCTTC. It codes for CASSPLDRGFGYTF.

The chain joins TRBV21-1 to TRBJ1-2; the table's D call TRBD1 went unverified against the DNA. TRBV21-1 is a listed pseudogene. The CDR3 is 14 residues long. The CDR3 reads CASSKDGGVFGYTF. The CDR3 DNA reads TGTGCCAGCAGCAAAGATGGGGGCGTCTTTGGCTACACCTTC.

The J gene is TRBJ2-7, the V gene TRBV18; 8 nucleotides match TRBD1. CDR3 size: 14 residues. V gave up 8 bases and J gave up 5 bases; unmatched junction bases: 11. Looked up from germline, CDR1 is KGHSH and CDR2 is LQKENI. The DNA of the CDR3 is TGTGCCAGCCTCCCCGGGACAGGACTGGACGAGCAGTACTTC. As protein: CASLPGTGLDEQYF.

This clone was seen only once. V usage is TRBV7-2 and J usage is TRBJ2-3; TRBD2 might be the D (5 bases). The ends were cut back, 1 base at V and 5 bases at J, with 7 bases in the middle. This CDR3 comprises 13 residues. Germline CDR1 reads SGHTA; CDR2 reads FQGNSA. CDR3 sequence: CASSLERQDTQYF. The CDR3 DNA reads TGTGCCAGCAGCTTAGAGCGGCAAGATACGCAGTATTTT.

This chain links TRBV18 with TRBJ2-3, with TRBD2 identical over 10 bases. CDR3 length equals 17 residues. Trimming cost V 3 bases and J 4 bases; bases outside gene matches: 10. Germline CDR1 KGHSH, CDR2 LQKENI. CDR3 DNA sequence: TGTGCCAGCTCACCTGAATTGATAGCGGGAGGCGCAGATACGCAGTATTTT. Translation gives CASSPELIAGGADTQYF.

The chain couples TRBV6-5 to TRBJ1-1; D is uncertain. CDR1 is MNHEY, CDR2 SVGAGI, per germline. V lost 8 bases and J 6 bases, leaving 13 bases between the germline ends. There are 12 residues in the CDR3. The DNA of the CDR3 is TGTGCCAGCCGGGAGGGCTTCGCTGAAGCTTTCTTT. Its translation: CASREGFAEAFF.

This chain links TRBV28 with TRBJ1-2, with D unclear. Germline V gene sequence: CDR1 MDHEN, CDR2 SYDVKM. The CDR3 extends over 12 amino acids. Trimming removed 2 bases from V and 7 bases from J, with 8 bases in between. This CDR3 is CASSLRLVGYTF. CDR3 DNA sequence: TGTGCCAGCAGTTTACGTCTGGTTGGCTACACCTTC.

This rearrangement joins TRBV7-2 to TRBJ1-6, with 10 bases matching TRBD1. With 4 bases clipped from V and 6 bases from J, the junction kept 6 bases outside the gene matches. The CDR3 extends over 16 amino acids. Germline CDR1 is SGHTA and CDR2 is FQGNSA. This CDR3 reads CASSSRTGGINSPLHF. For the CDR3, the DNA is TGTGCCAGCAGCTCCCGGACAGGGGGGATTAATTCACCCCTCCACTTT.

CDR3 sequence reads: CASSAESTGANVLTF. CDR3 sequence (DNA): TGTGCCAGCAGTGCCGAGAGTACTGGGGCCAACGTCCTGACTTTC. V is TRBV2 and J is TRBJ2-6; D is unclear. V was pared by 4 bases and J by 2 bases, with 9 bases between. Germline V gene sequence: CDR1 SNHLY, CDR2 FYNNEI. The CDR3 covers 15 residues.

The V gene is TRBV28, the J gene TRBJ1-3, with D perhaps TRBD1 (6 bases). CDR1 is MDHEN and CDR2 is SYDVKM in the germline V gene. This CDR3 has 15 amino acids. The V end lost 8 bases, the J end lost 0 bases, and 14 bases lay between the germline ends. The DNA for the CDR3 is TGTGCCAGCGGAACAGGGACAAACTCTGGAAACACCATATATTTT. Translated, it gives CASGTGTNSGNTIYF.

The chain uses TRBV7-9 and TRBJ1-2; D is unclear. Looked up from germline, CDR1 is SEHNR and CDR2 is FQNEAQ (reference sequence). Trimming removed 2 bases at V and 0 bases at J, with 7 bases between. The CDR3 sequence is 14 residues long. Here the CDR3 reads CASSLSFPNYGYTF. CDR3 bases: TGTGCCAGCAGCTTATCTTTCCCTAACTATGGCTACACCTTC.

The J gene is TRBJ2-1, the V gene TRBV3-1 (or the pseudogene TRBV3-2); TRBD2 matches 8 bases. The CDR3 extends over 15 amino acids. CDR1 is LGHDT and CDR2 is YNNKEL in the germline V gene (reference sequence). V lost 2 bases to trimming and J lost 4 bases; unmatched junction nucleotides: 4. The CDR3 nucleotides are TGTGCCAGCAGCCAAATGCTAGCGGGTTACAATGAGCAGTTCTTC. Its translation: CASSQMLAGYNEQFF.

V gene TRBV6-6 combines with J gene TRBJ2-1, with TRBD1 matching 7 bases. This CDR3 contains 16 residues. The trim removed 8 bases at V and 2 bases at J, leaving 12 bases unmatched. In germline, CDR1 is MNHNY, CDR2 SVGAGI (reference sequence). The CDR3 bases are TGTGCCAGCTCCAACAGGGACAGCCATGCCTACAATGAGCAGTTCTTC. This sequence encodes CASSNRDSHAYNEQFF.

The chain uses TRBV6-5 and TRBJ2-7; 9 nucleotides line up with TRBD1. Germline V gene data show CDR1 as MNHEY and CDR2 as SVGAGI. The CDR3 is 15 amino acids. With V trimmed by 8 bases and J by 6 bases, 14 bases remained unmatched. This CDR3 is CASHRGGTGTGEQYF. The CDR3 nucleotides are TGTGCCAGCCATAGAGGGGGGACAGGGACGGGCGAGCAGTACTTC.

The V gene is TRBV2, the J gene TRBJ2-3, with 14 bases fitting TRBD2. V was pared by 7 bases and J by 2 bases, with 14 bases of the junction left unmatched. In germline, CDR1 is SNHLY, CDR2 FYNNEI. The CDR3 is 19 residues long. The CDR3 DNA sequence: TGTGCCAGCATCACCCCCTACCCGGGACTAGCGGGAGACACAGATACGCAGTATTTT. Its protein product is CASITPYPGLAGDTDTQYF.

In DNA, the CDR3 is TGTGCCAGCAGCTTCGAATGGGCGGCGGAATCCTACGAGCAGTACTTC. Amino acids: CASSFEWAAESYEQYF. This chain links TRBV7-9 with TRBJ2-7, with D uncertain. V lost 3 bases and J 1 base, leaving 16 bases between the germline ends. The germline gives CDR1 SEHNR, CDR2 FQNEAQ (reference sequence). This CDR3 contains 16 residues.

The chain couples TRBV9 to TRBJ2-3, with 8 bases matching TRBD1. Germline CDR1 reads SGDLS; CDR2 reads YYNGEE. Germline trimming cut 3 bases from V and 8 bases from J; bases unmatched to any gene: 5. This CDR3 is 13 amino acids long. The CDR3 region is CASSEGTGGTQYF. The CDR3, as DNA: TGTGCCAGCAGCGAGGGAACAGGGGGTACGCAGTATTTT.

The J gene is TRBJ1-4, the V gene TRBV6-2 or TRBV6-3; D not certain. CDR1 is MNHEY and CDR2 is SVGEGT in the germline V gene. The V and J ends lost 5 bases and 0 bases respectively, with 10 bases between them. The CDR3 sequence is 15 residues long. The DNA of the CDR3 is TGTGCCAGCAGTCTCCGCGTTGCAACTAATGAAAAACTGTTTTTT. Amino acids: CASSLRVATNEKLFF.

The V gene is TRBV19, the J gene TRBJ1-2; 11 positions match TRBD1. Unmatched junction bases numbered 7, after V lost 7 bases and J lost 6 bases. Germline assignment: CDR1 LNHDA and CDR2 SQIVND (reference sequence). This CDR3 contains 14 residues. CDR3 coding DNA: TGTGCCAGTATGACGGACAGGGGGCGGAATGGCTACACCTTC. It yields the protein CASMTDRGRNGYTF.

The rearrangement links TRBV6-2 or TRBV6-3 to TRBJ2-3; 9 bases line up with TRBD2. With 0 bases clipped from V and 5 bases from J, the junction kept 9 bases outside the gene matches. Germline V CDR1 and CDR2: MNHEY, SVGEGT. The CDR3 is made up of 17 amino acids. CDR3: CASSYSSAGGLRDTQYF. Here the CDR3 DNA reads TGTGCCAGCAGTTACTCGTCCGCGGGGGGGCTGCGAGATACGCAGTATTTT.

This clone was recorded at least ten times. The chain links TRBV27 to TRBJ2-7; 8 bases agree with TRBD1. The germline CDR1 and CDR2 sequences are MNHEY and SMNVEV (reference sequence). This CDR3 is built from 15 residues. With 7 bases clipped from V and 0 bases from J, the junction kept 8 bases outside the gene matches. DNA for the CDR3: TGTGCCAGCATGGCGTGGGACAGGAGCTCCTACGAGCAGTACTTC. It specifies CASMAWDRSSYEQYF.

V usage is TRBV2 and J usage is TRBJ2-7; D is possibly TRBD1 (6 bases). CDR1 is SNHLY and CDR2 is FYNNEI in the germline V gene. V shed 7 bases and J shed 4 bases, with 11 bases lying between them. The CDR3 has 12 amino acids. CDR3 region: CASNSDRYEQYF. The CDR3 region has the DNA TGTGCCAGCAACAGCGACAGGTACGAGCAGTACTTC.

This clone was seen only once. The chain is built from TRBV5-1 and TRBJ2-7; no clear D. Trimming took 4 bases from V and 2 from J, leaving 7 bases between them. The CDR3 covers 12 residues. Per germline, CDR1 SGHRS and CDR2 YFSETQ. CDR3 sequence reads: CASSPSAYEQYF. The CDR3 DNA follows: TGCGCCAGCAGCCCATCTGCCTACGAGCAGTACTTC.